The rows below give T cell receptor beta chains drawn from one sample of a study of cytomegalovirus exposure and HLA in healthy donors. Produced via immunoSEQ multiplex PCR; TCRdb's table is partial and in-frame only. The data hold tens of thousands of clones, with around nine tenths observed a single time. Sequencing was done on a sample of PBMCs. These receptors all come from a man aged 30 to 39 in good health and CMV-seropositive. Both conserved end residues are part of each CDR3. Fields, in order: clone size, V gene, D gene, J gene, CDR3 DNA, CDR3 protein. A D gene is named only where the DNA matches it firmly. Only part of the rows carry a size: once, few, many, or a class if the clone is expanded.

>.|TRBV11-2|TRBD2|TRBJ2-1
TGTGCCAGCAGCCCCAGCGGGAACCGGTACAATGAGCAGTTCTTC
CASSPSGNRYNEQFF
>.|TRBV5-1|TRBD2|TRBJ2-1
TGCGCCAGCAGCCTCCAGGGGGTAGCGGGAGCGAATGAGCAGTTCTTC
CASSLQGVAGANEQFF
>few|TRBV6-1|.|TRBJ2-6
TGTGCCAGCAGTGCCAGAGGGGGCTCTGGGGCCAACGTCCTGACTTTC
CASSARGGSGANVLTF
>once|TRBV2|.|TRBJ1-1
TGTGCCAGCAGTTTAAAGACAGGCACTGAAGCTTTCTTT
CASSLKTGTEAFF
>.|TRBV6-6|.|TRBJ1-2
TGTGCCAGCAGCATCGACAATCTCGACCTCTATGGGGGCTACACCTTC
CASSIDNLDLYGGYTF
>once|TRBV28|TRBD1|TRBJ1-2
TGTGCCAGCCACCTACAGGGGGTCTATGGCTACACCTTC
CASHLQGVYGYTF
>.|TRBV27|TRBD2|TRBJ2-3
TGTGCCAGCAGTTTCTACCCGACTAGCGGAGGCAGCACAGATACGCAGTATTTT
CASSFYPTSGGSTDTQYF
>once|TRBV28|TRBD1|TRBJ2-7
TGTGCTGTCCGACAGGGGCGGGCGGGCGAGCAGTACTTC
CAVRQGRAGEQYF
>.|TRBV19|.|TRBJ2-3
TGTGCCAGTAGTATAGGTTCTAGCCTCGGCACAGATACGCAGTATTTT
CASSIGSSLGTDTQYF
>.|TRBV9|.|TRBJ2-7
TGTGCCAGCAGCGTCACAGGCGACGACTACGAGCAGTACTTC
CASSVTGDDYEQYF
>.|TRBV6-5|TRBD2|TRBJ2-3
TGTGCCACCCGAGCTAGCGGAGATACGCAGTATTTT
CATRASGDTQYF
>.|TRBV5-6|TRBD2|TRBJ2-7
TGTGCCAGCAGCTTTGGAGCGGGAGCAGCCGAGCAGTACTTC
CASSFGAGAAEQYF
>.|TRBV9|.|TRBJ2-7
TGTGCCAGCAGCCCGAACGTCGCAGGGTCATACGAGCAGTACTTC
CASSPNVAGSYEQYF
>.|TRBV5-1|.|TRBJ2-2
TGCGCCAGCAGCTTGAGGCCGGGTGGCACCGGGGAGCTGTTTTTT
CASSLRPGGTGELFF
>.|TRBV6-1|TRBD1|TRBJ2-7
TGTGCCAGCAGTGAAGCACAGGGGAGAGGTGTCGACGAGCAGTACTTC
CASSEAQGRGVDEQYF
>medium-sized|TRBV25-1|TRBD2|TRBJ2-1
TGTGCCAGCAGAGGGACTAGCGGGAGCCCCGATGAGCAGTTCTTC
CASRGTSGSPDEQFF
>once|TRBV28|.|TRBJ1-5
TGTGCCAGCAGCTCCGCCGGCAGGAGCAATCAGCCCCAGCATTTT
CASSSAGRSNQPQHF
>.|TRBV15|.|TRBJ1-1
TGTGCCACCAGTTGGATTGGGCCTGACACTGAAGCTTTCTTT
CATSWIGPDTEAFF
>.|TRBV15|.|TRBJ2-7
TGTGCCACCAGCAGAGTCCACTACGAGCAGTACTTC
CATSRVHYEQYF
>.|TRBV7-6|TRBD2|TRBJ2-7
TGTGCCAGCAGCTTAGAAGGGACTAGCGGCGAGCAGTACTTC
CASSLEGTSGEQYF
>.|TRBV7-2|TRBD1|TRBJ2-7
TGTGCCAGCAGGAGACCGGGACAGGGGTACGAGCAGTACTTC
CASRRPGQGYEQYF
>few|TRBV7-9|.|TRBJ1-3
TGTGCCAGCAGCAAAGGAGGGCCGGACACCATATATTTT
CASSKGGPDTIYF
>.|TRBV25-1|.|TRBJ2-2
TGTGCCAGCAGTGGCGGGATAGCTCCCGGGGAGCTGTTTTTT
CASSGGIAPGELFF
>.|TRBV6-1|.|TRBJ2-1
TGTGCCAGTAGGAGCTCCGGGTACAATGAGCAGTTCTTC
CASRSSGYNEQFF
>once|TRBV9|TRBD1|TRBJ1-4
TGTGCCAGCAGTCCCCGGGACAGGGGGCCTCGAGGGGAACTGTTTTTT
CASSPRDRGPRGELFF
>.|TRBV27|.|TRBJ2-7
TGTGCCAGCAGTCCCCACATCGCTAGCTCCTACGAGCAGTACTTC
CASSPHIASSYEQYF
>.|TRBV30|TRBD2|TRBJ2-7
TGTGCCTGGAGTGTACTAGCGGGAGGGACAGACCACGAGCAGTACTTC
CAWSVLAGGTDHEQYF
>.|TRBV5-1|TRBD1|TRBJ1-3
TGCGCCAGCAGCACCGGACAGGCCACTGGAAACACCATATATTTT
CASSTGQATGNTIYF
>once|TRBV10-1|.|TRBJ2-3
TGCGCCAGCAGTGAGCGGGACTCTAGCACAGATACGCAGTATTTT
CASSERDSSTDTQYF
>.|TRBV19|TRBD2|TRBJ2-1
TGTGCCAGTAGTATAGGCCCGAGCGGGATGGGTTACAATGAGCAGTTCTTC
CASSIGPSGMGYNEQFF
>once|TRBV7-9|TRBD1|TRBJ2-7
TGTGCCAGCAGCCCGGACAGGGGGAACTACGAGCAGTACTTC
CASSPDRGNYEQYF
>.|TRBV6-5|.|TRBJ1-1
TGTGCCAGCAGTTACGAGCGGCCCTCCATGAACACTGAAGCTTTCTTT
CASSYERPSMNTEAFF
>.|TRBV28|.|TRBJ2-5
TGTGCCAGCAGTTCGTTGTCCTGGCGGAATCAAGAGACCCAGTACTTC
CASSSLSWRNQETQYF
>.|TRBV29-1|.|TRBJ2-7
TGCAGCGTTCTCAGGGGTGGGGTCTCCTACGAGCAGTACTTC
CSVLRGGVSYEQYF
>.|TRBV28|.|TRBJ2-7
TGTGCCAGCAGTGCCATCGGGTCCTACGAGCAGTACTTC
CASSAIGSYEQYF
>.|TRBV7-8|.|TRBJ2-1
TGTGCCAGCAGCTGGGAGCGGATGAGCTCCTACAATGAGCAGTTCTTC
CASSWERMSSYNEQFF